This TCR beta chain was recovered during a study of vaccination and CD4 T cells after COVID-19. Whole-study context: Several convalescent cases were mild and one was severe, and all had been SARS-CoV-2 positive by nasal swab PCR. The study collected post-vaccine samples a median 72 days after dose two, with a range of 14 to 241. Investigators stimulated cells with overlapping spike peptides drawn from SARS-CoV-2, HCoV-NL63, HCoV-OC43 and HCoV-229E.

Oncomine TCR Beta short-read sequencing was applied to DNA from cultured CD4+ T cells. Each CDR3 protein gets one entry after TCRdb re-called the PCR reads with MiXCR. The sample holds fewer than 12,000 distinct CDR3 sequences; under 65% are singletons and the top ten take about a fifth. The CDR3 sequence is 13 residues long. V lost 11 bases and J 7 bases, leaving 18 bases between the germline ends. CDR1 SEHNR and CDR2 FQNEAQ come from the germline V gene (reference sequence). Sample treatment: 10-day PBMC culture with coronavirus spike peptide pools or control peptides (ViraFEST assay). In the case of this clonotype: Its cognate antigen is unknown.

The chain combines TRBV7-9 with TRBJ1-3; TRBD1 is a possible D gene (5 bases). Input material: CD4+ T cells from blood, cultured in vitro. The receptor comes from a human donor who had recovered from COVID-19. CDR3 amino acids: CAAGRAEANTIYF. CDR3 in DNA: TGTGCCGCAGGGAGGGCAGAGGCTAACACCATATATTTT.